The clone carrying this T cell receptor beta chain was picked up many times. Its antigen is undetermined. The sample originates from a study of T cells in Graves' hyperthyroidism and ophthalmopathy. Whole-study findings and limits: The model identified upcoming ophthalmopathy a median approximately six months ahead of onset. Clonotypes that were expanded in thyroid above 0.001 mostly appeared in blood too.

Amplified TCR beta CDR3 regions derived from RNA transcripts. Carried out on the TCR CDR3, a first-round RT-PCR used the HTBI primer set. TCRdb ran MiXCR on the multiplex PCR reads and lists one entry per CDR3 protein. The data hold about 350,000 distinct CDR3 sequences, with roughly 13% observed a single time. What was sequenced was blood. The receptor's source is a woman in her twenties or thirties with Graves' hyperthyroidism.

The CDR3 sequence: CASSPTGGNEQFF. The CDR3 coding sequence is TGTGCCAGCAGTCCTACAGGGGGCAATGAGCAGTTCTTC. The chain joins TRBV7-9 to TRBJ2-1; 8 bases are shared with TRBD1. The length of the CDR3 is 13 residues. V gave up 6 bases and J gave up 6 bases; unmatched junction bases: 4. Germline-derived CDR1 and CDR2 are SEHNR and FQNEAQ (reference sequence).